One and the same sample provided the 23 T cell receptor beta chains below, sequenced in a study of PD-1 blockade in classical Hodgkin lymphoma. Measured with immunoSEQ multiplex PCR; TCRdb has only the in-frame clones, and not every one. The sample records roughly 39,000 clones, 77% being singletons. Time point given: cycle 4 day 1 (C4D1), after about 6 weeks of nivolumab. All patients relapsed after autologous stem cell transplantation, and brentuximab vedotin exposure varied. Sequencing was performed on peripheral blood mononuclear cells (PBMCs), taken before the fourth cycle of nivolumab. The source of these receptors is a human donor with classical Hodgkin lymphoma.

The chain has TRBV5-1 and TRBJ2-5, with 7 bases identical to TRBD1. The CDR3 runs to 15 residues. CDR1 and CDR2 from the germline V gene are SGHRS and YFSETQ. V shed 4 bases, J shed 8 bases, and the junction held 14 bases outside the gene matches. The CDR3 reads CASSPVGQMGSTQYF. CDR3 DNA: TGCGCCAGCAGCCCAGTGGGACAGATGGGATCCACCCAGTACTTC.

The CDR3 DNA sequence: TGTGCCAGCAGCGTAGGGAGGGAGGAATGGACCTATGGCTACACCTTC. Translation gives CASSVGREEWTYGYTF. The chain employs TRBV9 and TRBJ1-2; D gene unclear. The CDR3 is 16 amino acids. The ends were cut back, 0 bases at V and 4 bases at J, with 16 bases in the middle. CDR1 and CDR2 from the germline V gene are SGDLS and YYNGEE.

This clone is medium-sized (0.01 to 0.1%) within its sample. CDR3 in DNA: TGTGCCAGTGGGCGCGGACTCCACGAGCAGTACTTC. Translated, it gives CASGRGLHEQYF. The chain carries TRBV5-6 and TRBJ2-7, with D possibly being TRBD2 (5 bases). Per germline, CDR1 SGHDT and CDR2 YYEEEE. This CDR3 is built from 12 residues. Trimming pared 8 bases from V and 5 bases from J, leaving 14 bases between.

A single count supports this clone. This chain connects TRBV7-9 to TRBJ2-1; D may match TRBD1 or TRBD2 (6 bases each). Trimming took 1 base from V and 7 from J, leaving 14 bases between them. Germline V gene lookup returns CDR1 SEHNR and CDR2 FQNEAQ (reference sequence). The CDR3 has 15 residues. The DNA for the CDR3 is TGTGCCAGCAGCTTAGGGGGGGCCCCTTTTAATGAGCAGTTCTTC. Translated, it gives CASSLGGAPFNEQFF.

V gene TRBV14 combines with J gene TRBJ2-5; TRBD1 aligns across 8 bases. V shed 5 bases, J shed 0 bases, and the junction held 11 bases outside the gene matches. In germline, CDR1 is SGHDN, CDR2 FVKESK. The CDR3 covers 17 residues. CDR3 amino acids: CASSSRRQGLYQETQYF. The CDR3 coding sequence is TGTGCCAGCAGCTCACGGAGACAGGGGCTGTACCAAGAGACCCAGTACTTC.

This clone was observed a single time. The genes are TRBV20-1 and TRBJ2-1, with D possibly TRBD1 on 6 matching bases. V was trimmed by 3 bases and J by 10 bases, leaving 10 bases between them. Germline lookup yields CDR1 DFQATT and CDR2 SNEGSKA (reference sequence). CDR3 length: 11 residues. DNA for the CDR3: TGCAGTGCTAGTCGGACAGAAGAGCAGTTCTTC. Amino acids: CSASRTEEQFF.

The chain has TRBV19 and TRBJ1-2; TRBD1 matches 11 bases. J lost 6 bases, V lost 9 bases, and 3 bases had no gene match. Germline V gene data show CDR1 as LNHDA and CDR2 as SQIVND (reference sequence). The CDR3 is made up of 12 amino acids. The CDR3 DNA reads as TGTGCCAGCCGGACAGGGGGCAATGGCTACACCTTC. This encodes CASRTGGNGYTF.

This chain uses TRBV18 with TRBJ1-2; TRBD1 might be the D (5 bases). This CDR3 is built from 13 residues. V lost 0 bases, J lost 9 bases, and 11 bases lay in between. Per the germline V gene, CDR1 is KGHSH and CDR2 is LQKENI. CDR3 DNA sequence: TGTGCCAGCTCACCACCGGGGGTCGGGAGCTACACCTTC. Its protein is CASSPPGVGSYTF.

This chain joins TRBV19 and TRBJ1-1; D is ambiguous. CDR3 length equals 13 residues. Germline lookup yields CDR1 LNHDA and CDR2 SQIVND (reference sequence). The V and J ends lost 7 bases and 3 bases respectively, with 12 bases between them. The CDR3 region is CASNLDTDTEAFF. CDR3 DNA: TGTGCCAGTAACCTCGACACCGACACTGAAGCTTTCTTT.

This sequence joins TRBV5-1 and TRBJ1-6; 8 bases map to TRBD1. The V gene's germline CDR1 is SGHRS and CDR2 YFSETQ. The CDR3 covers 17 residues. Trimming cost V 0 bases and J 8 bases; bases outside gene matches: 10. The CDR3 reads CASSLGIPGQADSPLHF. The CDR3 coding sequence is TGCGCCAGCAGCTTGGGCATTCCGGGACAGGCCGATTCACCCCTCCACTTT.

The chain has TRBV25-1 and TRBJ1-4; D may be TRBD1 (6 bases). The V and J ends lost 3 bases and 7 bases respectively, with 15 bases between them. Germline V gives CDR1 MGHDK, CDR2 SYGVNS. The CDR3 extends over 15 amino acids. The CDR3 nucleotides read TGTGCCAGCAGTGAGCGTAGCAGGGGAAGTGAAAAACTGTTTTTT. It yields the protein CASSERSRGSEKLFF.

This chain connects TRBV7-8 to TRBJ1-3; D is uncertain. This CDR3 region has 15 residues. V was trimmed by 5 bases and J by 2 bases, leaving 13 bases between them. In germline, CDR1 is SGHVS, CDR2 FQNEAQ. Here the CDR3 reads CASSPLRVAGNTIYF. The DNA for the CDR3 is TGTGCCAGCAGCCCTCTAAGGGTCGCTGGAAACACCATATATTTT.

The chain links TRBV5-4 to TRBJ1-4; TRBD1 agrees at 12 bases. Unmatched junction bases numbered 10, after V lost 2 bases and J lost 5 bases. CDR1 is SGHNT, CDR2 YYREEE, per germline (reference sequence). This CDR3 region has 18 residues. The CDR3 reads CASSFNRDRGHPNEKLFF. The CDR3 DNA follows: TGTGCCAGCAGCTTCAATCGGGACAGGGGGCACCCAAATGAAAAACTGTTTTTT.

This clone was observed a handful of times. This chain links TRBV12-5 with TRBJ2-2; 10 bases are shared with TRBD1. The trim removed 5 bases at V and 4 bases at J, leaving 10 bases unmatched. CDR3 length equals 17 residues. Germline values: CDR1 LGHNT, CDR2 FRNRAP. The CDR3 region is CASGLRPGQGFTGELFF. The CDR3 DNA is TGTGCTAGTGGTCTCCGACCGGGACAGGGGTTCACCGGGGAGCTGTTTTTT.

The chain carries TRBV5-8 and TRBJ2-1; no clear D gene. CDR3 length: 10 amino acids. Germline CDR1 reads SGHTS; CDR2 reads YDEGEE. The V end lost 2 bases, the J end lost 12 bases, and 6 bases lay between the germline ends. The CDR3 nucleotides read TGTGCCAGCAGCTTATGGAGGCAGTTCTTC. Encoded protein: CASSLWRQFF.

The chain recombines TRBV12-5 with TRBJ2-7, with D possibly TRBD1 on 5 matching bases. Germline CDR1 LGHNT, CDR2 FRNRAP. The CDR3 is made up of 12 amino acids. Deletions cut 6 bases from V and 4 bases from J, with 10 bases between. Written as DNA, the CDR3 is TGTGCTAGTGGACGAGACAGATACGAGCAGTACTTC. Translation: CASGRDRYEQYF.

The CDR3 here is CASSKGLAGVETQYF. The CDR3 bases are TGTGCCAGCTCCAAGGGACTAGCGGGGGTAGAGACCCAGTACTTC. The chain recombines TRBV9 with TRBJ2-5; 14 bases line up with TRBD2. Germline loops: CDR1 SGDLS, CDR2 YYNGEE. The CDR3 covers 15 residues. The J segment lost 4 bases and the V segment lost 7 bases, leaving 6 bases of the junction unmatched. Based on the CDR3 plus reference TRBV9 and TRBJ2-5, the full variable domain is DSGVTQTPKHLITATGQRVTLRCSPRSGDLSVYWYQQSLDQGLQFLIQYYNGEERAKGNILERFSAQQFPDLHSELNLSSLELGDSALYFCASSKGLAGVETQYFGPGTRLLVL.

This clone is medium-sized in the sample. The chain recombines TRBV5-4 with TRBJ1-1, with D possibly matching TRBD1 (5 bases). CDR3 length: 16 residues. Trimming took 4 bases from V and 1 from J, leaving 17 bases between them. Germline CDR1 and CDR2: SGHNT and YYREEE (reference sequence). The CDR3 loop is CASSPRGFTGNTEAFF. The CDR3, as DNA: TGTGCCAGCAGCCCCCGGGGGTTTACGGGGAACACTGAAGCTTTCTTT.

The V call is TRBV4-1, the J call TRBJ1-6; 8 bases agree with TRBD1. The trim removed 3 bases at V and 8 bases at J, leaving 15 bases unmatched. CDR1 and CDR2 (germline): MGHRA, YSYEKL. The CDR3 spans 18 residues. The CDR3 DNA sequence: TGCGCCAGCAGCCAGATGAGACAGGGGCGGCTTCCGGATTCACCCCTCCACTTT. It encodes CASSQMRQGRLPDSPLHF.

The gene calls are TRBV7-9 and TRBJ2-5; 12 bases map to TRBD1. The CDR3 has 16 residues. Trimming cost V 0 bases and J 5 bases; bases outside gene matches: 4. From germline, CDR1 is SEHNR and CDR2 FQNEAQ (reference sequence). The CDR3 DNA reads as TGTGCCAGCAGCTTAGCCGGGACAGGGGGCTGGGAGACCCAGTACTTC. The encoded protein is CASSLAGTGGWETQYF.

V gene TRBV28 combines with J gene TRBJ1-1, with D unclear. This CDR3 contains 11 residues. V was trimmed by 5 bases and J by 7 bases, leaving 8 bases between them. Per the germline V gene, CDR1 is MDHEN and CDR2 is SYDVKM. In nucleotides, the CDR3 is TGTGCCAGCAGTCCCCTATTTGAAGCTTTCTTT. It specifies CASSPLFEAFF.

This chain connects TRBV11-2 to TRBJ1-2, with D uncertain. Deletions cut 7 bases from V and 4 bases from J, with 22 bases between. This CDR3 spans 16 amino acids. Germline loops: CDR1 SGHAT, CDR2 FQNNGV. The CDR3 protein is CASTPVRNRKPYGYTF. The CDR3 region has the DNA TGTGCCAGCACCCCCGTCCGAAATAGGAAGCCCTATGGCTACACCTTC.

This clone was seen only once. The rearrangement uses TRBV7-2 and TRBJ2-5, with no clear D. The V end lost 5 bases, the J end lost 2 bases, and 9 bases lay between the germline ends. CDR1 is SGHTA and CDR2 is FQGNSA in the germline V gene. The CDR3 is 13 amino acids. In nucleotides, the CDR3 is TGTGCCAGCAGCCGCACCCCTCAAGAGACCCAGTACTTC. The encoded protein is CASSRTPQETQYF.